This TCR beta chain was observed in a study of OX40 agonist ivuxolimab in advanced cancers. Study information: Having had anti-PD-1, anti-PD-L1 or anti-CTLA-4 therapy before was allowed, and around 44% had some.

Profiled with immunoSEQ multiplex PCR; TCRdb holds only in-frame clones, not every one. The profile shows tens of thousands of clones, under 85% of them singletons. CDR1 is SGHKS, CDR2 YYEKEE, per germline (reference sequence). Trimming took off 7 bases at V and 8 bases at J, with 19 bases between the two ends. The CDR3 is made up of 14 amino acids. The chain has TRBV5-5 and TRBJ2-1; a weak D match, TRBD2 (7 bases). The clonotype was recovered from an adult with an advanced solid tumor such as melanoma, head and neck, liver or kidney cancer. This specimen consisted of CD4+ or CD8+ T cells sorted from blood, obtained in a trial of the OX40 agonist ivuxolimab. As DNA, the CDR3 is TGTGCCAGCCAGGGGAGGGCCGCGGTTGATGAGCAGTTCTTC. Translation gives CASQGRAAVDEQFF.